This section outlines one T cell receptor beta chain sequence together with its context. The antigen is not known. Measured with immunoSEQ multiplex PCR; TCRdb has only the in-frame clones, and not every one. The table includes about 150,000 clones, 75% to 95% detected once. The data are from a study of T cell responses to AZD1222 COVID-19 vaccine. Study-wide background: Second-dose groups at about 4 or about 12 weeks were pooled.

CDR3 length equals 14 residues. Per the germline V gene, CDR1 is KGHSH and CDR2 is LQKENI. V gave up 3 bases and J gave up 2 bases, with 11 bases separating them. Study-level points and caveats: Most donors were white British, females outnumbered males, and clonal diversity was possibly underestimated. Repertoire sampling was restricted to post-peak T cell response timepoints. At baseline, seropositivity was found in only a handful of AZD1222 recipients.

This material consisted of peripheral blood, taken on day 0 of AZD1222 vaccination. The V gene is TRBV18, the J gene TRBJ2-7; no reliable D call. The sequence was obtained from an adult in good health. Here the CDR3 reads CASSPGQAAYEQYF. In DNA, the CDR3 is TGTGCCAGCTCACCCGGGCAGGCCGCCTACGAGCAGTACTTC.